The 28 T cell receptor beta chains below were found in one sample sequenced in a study of glioma-infiltrating T cells (dated by TCRdb to the mid-2010s). For sequencing, an Illumina MiSeq was employed. TCR alpha and beta CDR3 regions were amplified with the iRepertoire nested amplicon-rescue multiplex PCR (arm-PCR) platform from RNA. Starting from the raw public reads, TCRdb applied fastp trimming at Q25, assembled clones with MiXCR and retained in-frame beta chains. CDR3 protein duplicates are merged, each entry listing the most common genes and DNA. A total of roughly 200,000 distinct CDR3 sequences appear in this sample, about 31% of them only once. The top ten clonotypes cover 20% of the sample. Specimen: glioma tissue, nonneoplastic brain tissue, or PBMCs (not recorded which). These receptors all stem from a human donor with low-grade glioma or glioblastoma, undergoing nonglioma brain surgery, or in good health (not recorded which).

The sample holds a few counts of this clonotype. The chain recombines TRBV5-8 with TRBJ1-4, with D possibly being TRBD1 (5 bases). Between the trimmed V and J ends, which lost 4 bases and 0 bases, there was a span of 19 bases. Per germline, CDR1 SGHTS and CDR2 YDEGEE. The CDR3 extends over 18 amino acids. CDR3 residues: CASSPRRGTVTTNEKLFF. Here the CDR3 DNA reads TGTGCCAGCAGCCCCCGGCGCGGGACCGTTACAACTAATGAAAAACTGTTTTTT.

This clonotype came up a few times. The V call is TRBV5-1, the J call TRBJ1-1; D call uncertain. CDR3 length equals 14 residues. Trimming took 3 bases from V and 5 from J, leaving 14 bases between them. Germline V lookup: CDR1 SGHRS, CDR2 YFSETQ. In DNA form, the CDR3 reads TGCGCCAGCAGCTCGTGGGTCGAGCGAACTGAAGCTTTCTTT. Its translation is CASSSWVERTEAFF.

The rearrangement links TRBV12-3 or TRBV12-4 to TRBJ2-3; possible D gene TRBD2, 5 bases. The CDR3 covers 12 residues. Trimming took off 6 bases at V and 14 bases at J, with 18 bases between the two ends. DNA for the CDR3: TGTGCCAGCAGCTTACTAGTTGGTGGTCCGTATTTT. As protein: CASSLLVGGPYF.

This clonotype has more than one count but fewer than ten. The genes are TRBV5-4 and TRBJ2-3; perhaps TRBD1 as D (6 bases). Per the germline V gene, CDR1 is SGHNT and CDR2 is YYREEE (reference sequence). CDR3 length equals 15 residues. Deletions cut 5 bases from V and 4 bases from J, with 17 bases between. The CDR3: CASSYTGLSADTQYF. CDR3 bases: TGTGCCAGCAGTTACACAGGGTTATCGGCAGATACGCAGTATTTT.

With regard to this clonotype: This sequence may be a read error, since a much larger clone differs from it by one base. The J gene is TRBJ2-7, the V gene TRBV5-4, with TRBD2 identical over 8 bases. The CDR3 is 18 residues long. The V segment lost 0 bases and the J segment 4 bases; nucleotides outside the gene matches: 15. The germline V gene has CDR1 SGHNT and CDR2 YYREEE (reference sequence). CDR3 DNA: TGTGCCAGCAGCTTGGAAAGTGGGACTAGAGGGAGATCATACGAGCAGTACTTC. Its translation is CASSLESGTRGRSYEQYF.

This clonotype was detected many times. This chain joins TRBV4-2 and TRBJ2-7; maybe TRBD2 (6 bases). With 1 base removed from V and 3 bases from J, the gap between germline ends came to 13 bases. From germline, CDR1 is LGHNA and CDR2 YNFKEQ. The CDR3 is 15 residues long. Here the CDR3 reads CASSQVYGSDYEQYF. In DNA, the CDR3 is TGTGCCAGCAGCCAAGTTTACGGGAGCGACTACGAGCAGTACTTC.

This clonotype was counted at least ten times. The chain is built from TRBV25-1 and TRBJ2-1, with no clear D. CDR1 is MGHDK, CDR2 SYGVNS, per germline. The CDR3 extends over 13 amino acids. Trimming took 2 bases from V and 3 from J, leaving 5 bases between them. The CDR3 region has the DNA TGTGCCAGCAGTGAAAACTTCTACAATGAGCAGTTCTTC. The encoded protein is CASSENFYNEQFF.

In its sample, this clonotype was seen many times. The rearrangement links TRBV28 to TRBJ1-6, with 7 bases identical to TRBD1. The CDR3 is 14 residues long. The germline V gene has CDR1 MDHEN and CDR2 SYDVKM. J was trimmed by 7 bases and V by 9 bases; bases with no gene match: 9. The CDR3 bases are TGTGCCAGTATCACGGGACAGCTAAATTCACCCCTCCACTTT. Translating it yields CASITGQLNSPLHF.

This clonotype was observed many times. The V and J genes are TRBV6-1 and TRBJ2-3, with a possible D match to TRBD1 (6 bases). Between the trimmed V and J ends, which lost 6 bases and 4 bases, there was a span of 17 bases. Germline V CDR1 and CDR2: MNHNS, SASEGT. This CDR3 comprises 15 residues. The DNA of the CDR3 is TGTGCCAGCAGCGTGACGCAGGGGCAAGCAGATACGCAGTATTTT. Protein product: CASSVTQGQADTQYF.

This clonotype has just a few counts. V gene TRBV11-2 combines with J gene TRBJ1-3; D gene unclear. The CDR3 sequence is 15 residues long. V lost 1 base to trimming and J lost 0 bases, with 7 bases between them. Germline values: CDR1 SGHAT, CDR2 FQNNGV. CDR3 in amino acids: CASSLGAASGNTIYF. DNA of the CDR3: TGTGCCAGCAGCTTAGGGGCGGCCTCTGGAAACACCATATATTTT.

Remarks on this clonotype: A read error may be the cause here, since a much bigger clone is one base away. V usage is TRBV6-2 or TRBV6-3 and J usage is TRBJ1-5; D is unclear. CDR3 length: 12 amino acids. The germline gives CDR1 MNHEY, CDR2 SVGEGT. The CDR3 reads CASSWSNQLQHF. In DNA form, the CDR3 reads TGTGCCAGCAGCTGGAGCAATCAGCTCCAGCATTTT.

Written as DNA, the CDR3 is TGCGCCAGCAGCTTGGGCCTAGCCCCCACAGATACGCAGTATTTT. Translating it yields CASSLGLAPTDTQYF. The chain recombines TRBV5-1 with TRBJ2-3, with D perhaps TRBD2 (5 bases). Trimming took off 0 bases at V and 2 bases at J, with 10 bases between the two ends. This CDR3 region has 15 residues. The germline gives CDR1 SGHRS, CDR2 YFSETQ.

V is TRBV7-2 and J is TRBJ2-5; 13 positions agree with TRBD2. Germline V lookup: CDR1 SGHTA, CDR2 FQGNSA. J lost 9 bases, V lost 1 base, and 11 bases had no gene match. There are 17 residues in the CDR3. CDR3 in DNA: TGTGCCAGCAGCTTAGGGACTAGCGGGAGTTCGGTGGAGCCCCAGTACTTC. This sequence encodes CASSLGTSGSSVEPQYF.

For this clonotype: A much bigger clone sits one base away, suggesting this may be a read error. The V gene is TRBV28, the J gene TRBJ2-5; 9 bases match TRBD2. This CDR3 is 15 amino acids long. The germline CDR1 and CDR2 sequences are MDHEN and SYDVKM. The trim removed 9 bases at V and 2 bases at J, leaving 10 bases unmatched. The CDR3 is CARSLLTSGQETQYF. The CDR3 coding sequence is TGTGCCAGAAGTCTTTTGACTAGCGGACAAGAGACCCAGTACTTC. Full variable domain (outside the CDR3, taken from reference TRBV28 and TRBJ2-5): DVKVTQSSRYLVKRTGEKVFLECVQDMDHENMFWYRQDPGLGLRLIYFSYDVKMKEKGDIPEGYSVSREKKERFSLILESASTNQTSMYLCARSLLTSGQETQYFGPGTRLLVL.

Details on this clonotype: A much bigger clone sits one base away, suggesting this may be a read error. The final CDR3 position lacks the conserved phenylalanine or tryptophan, pointing to a likely read error. V is TRBV7-2 and J is TRBJ2-2; D gene unclear. The germline CDR1 and CDR2 sequences are SGHTA and FQGNSA. Between the trimmed V and J ends, which lost 2 bases and 7 bases, there was a span of 2 bases. The CDR3 covers 11 residues. CDR3 nucleotide sequence: TGTGCCAGCAGCTTAATCGGGGAGCTGTTTCTT. This gives the protein CASSLIGELFL.

This clonotype was recorded many times. The rearrangement joins TRBV28 to TRBJ2-1, with TRBD1 identical over 10 bases. With V trimmed by 6 bases and J by 5 bases, 4 bases remained unmatched. Germline values: CDR1 MDHEN, CDR2 SYDVKM. This CDR3 spans 14 amino acids. CDR3 nucleotides: TGTGCCAGCAGGCCGGGACAGGGGAACAATGAGCAGTTCTTC. The encoded protein is CASRPGQGNNEQFF.

On this clonotype itself: A much larger clone is a single base away; this may be a read error. V usage is TRBV19 and J usage is TRBJ2-7; D is unclear. V lost 2 bases and J 7 bases, leaving 9 bases between the germline ends. The CDR3 sequence is 12 residues long. Germline V lookup: CDR1 LNHDA, CDR2 SQIVND (reference sequence). The CDR3 DNA sequence: TGTGCCAGTAGTATATCCTACAATGAGCAGTACTTC. Amino acid sequence: CASSISYNEQYF.

V and J are TRBV12-3 or TRBV12-4 and TRBJ1-4; a weak D match, TRBD1 (6 bases). This CDR3 region has 15 residues. Trimming stripped 2 bases from V and 2 bases from J, with 9 bases between. The CDR3 nucleotides are TGTGCCAGCAGTTTACAGGGGCTTACTAATGAAAAACTGTTTTTT. Translating gives CASSLQGLTNEKLFF.

This clonotype has a count of ten or more. This chain uses TRBV27 with TRBJ2-3; possible D gene TRBD2, 5 bases. Germline values: CDR1 MNHEY, CDR2 SMNVEV (reference sequence). The CDR3 is 21 residues long. Trimming removed 1 base at V and 2 bases at J, with 28 bases between. The CDR3 spells CASSLWNPYKAGSGTTDTQYF. The CDR3 DNA follows: TGTGCCAGCAGTTTATGGAATCCTTATAAGGCGGGCAGCGGAACCACAGATACGCAGTATTTT.

There are many counts of this clonotype. The chain recombines TRBV20-1 with TRBJ2-3, with a possible D match to TRBD1 (6 bases). V dropped 0 bases and J dropped 6 bases, with 25 bases sitting between them. From germline, CDR1 is DFQATT and CDR2 SNEGSKA (reference sequence). The CDR3 is 18 amino acids. The DNA for the CDR3 is TGCAGTGCTAGAGATGTGAGGCCTGGGTACAGGGCATCGGATACGCAGTATTTT. As protein: CSARDVRPGYRASDTQYF.

This clonotype was seen many times. The genes are TRBV20-1 and TRBJ2-7; the D gene is possibly TRBD2 (5 bases). The CDR3 has 13 residues. The germline gives CDR1 DFQATT, CDR2 SNEGSKA (reference sequence). V was cut by 3 bases and J by 0 bases, with 9 bases left in between. CDR3 nucleotides: TGCAGTGCTAGGGGAGCGGCCTCCTACGAGCAGTACTTC. Protein product: CSARGAASYEQYF.

This clonotype was picked up many times. This sequence joins TRBV7-3 and TRBJ2-3; the match to TRBD2 covers 12 bases. The germline CDR1 and CDR2 sequences are SGHTA and FQGTGA. This CDR3 comprises 16 residues. V trimming: 4 bases; J trimming: 3 bases; junction bases outside the gene matches: 5. CDR3 in amino acids: CASSSGLAGLTDTQYF. As DNA, the CDR3 is TGTGCCAGCAGCTCTGGACTAGCGGGATTGACAGATACGCAGTATTTT.

This clonotype was seen repeatedly, ten times or more. This rearrangement joins TRBV28 to TRBJ1-6; D possibly corresponds to TRBD1 (6 bases). CDR1 MDHEN and CDR2 SYDVKM come from the germline V gene. CDR3 size: 14 residues. V shed 3 bases and J shed 8 bases, with 11 bases lying between them. The DNA of the CDR3 is TGTGCCAGCAGTTTTCGGGGGCATTATTCACCCCTCCACTTT. It encodes CASSFRGHYSPLHF.

This clonotype was seen at least ten times. V usage is TRBV10-2 and J usage is TRBJ2-7; D gene uncertain. The length of the CDR3 is 9 residues. Trimming removed 10 bases from V and 5 bases from J, with 6 bases in between. Per germline, CDR1 WSHSY and CDR2 SAAADI. CDR3 DNA sequence: TGCGCCATCTTTCACGAGCAGTACTTC. It yields the protein CAIFHEQYF.

This clonotype was picked up one time. It may be a read error: a sequence one base away is much more abundant. This rearrangement joins TRBV6-5 to TRBJ2-7; possibly TRBD2 for D (6 bases). This CDR3 region has 16 residues. The V and J ends lost 6 bases and 4 bases respectively, with 22 bases between them. Germline CDR1 and CDR2: MNHEY and SVGAGI. The CDR3 DNA reads TGTGCCAGCAGGGACTCCTTTACGGGAGTAGGTTACGAGCAGTACTTC. It translates to CASRDSFTGVGYEQYF.

The gene calls are TRBV6-2 or TRBV6-3 and TRBJ2-1; 9 bases map to TRBD2. This CDR3 region has 14 residues. CDR1 is MNHEY and CDR2 is SVGEGT in the germline V gene. J lost 8 bases, V lost 8 bases, and 10 bases had no gene match. The CDR3 DNA sequence: TGTGCCAGCGGGCCCAATAGCGGGAGTTATGAGCAGTTCTTC. Translation gives CASGPNSGSYEQFF.

This rearrangement joins TRBV6-2 or TRBV6-3 to TRBJ1-5; the match to TRBD1 covers 9 bases. This CDR3 is 17 amino acids long. Per germline, CDR1 MNHEY and CDR2 SVGEGT. V lost 2 bases to trimming and J lost 3 bases; unmatched junction nucleotides: 8. DNA for the CDR3: TGTGCCAGCAGTTACAAAGGCGGGACAGGGTACAATCAGCCCCAGCATTTT. Translation gives CASSYKGGTGYNQPQHF.

This clonotype was detected many times. The V gene is TRBV3-1, the J gene TRBJ2-7, with TRBD1 matching over 9 bases. This CDR3 is built from 15 residues. The V segment lost 1 base and the J segment 7 bases; nucleotides outside the gene matches: 8. CDR1 and CDR2 (germline): LGHDT, YNNKEL (reference sequence). CDR3 sequence reads: CASSQGTGVLGEQYF. CDR3 nucleotide sequence: TGTGCCAGCAGCCAAGGGACAGGGGTACTTGGGGAGCAGTACTTC.